The 20 T cell receptor beta chains presented below share a single source sample, sequenced in a study of identifying expanded T cells in peripheral blood. Sequencing used immunoSEQ multiplex PCR; TCRdb keeps in-frame clones, though not all of them. The table records about 91,000 clones, almost 90% of them present only once. Specimen: blood. The receptors originated from a person between 18 and 75 years old in good health.

The V call is TRBV28, the J call TRBJ2-1; 7 bases line up with TRBD2. V lost 5 bases and J lost 9; bases outside the gene matches: 10. Germline V CDR1 and CDR2: MDHEN, SYDVKM. The CDR3 covers 14 residues. CDR3 in amino acids: CASSPGLDSSEQFF. The DNA for the CDR3 is TGTGCCAGCAGTCCAGGACTAGATTCCAGTGAGCAGTTCTTC.

V is TRBV7-9 and J is TRBJ1-3, with TRBD1 identical over 7 bases. V was pared by 4 bases and J by 2 bases, with 17 bases of the junction left unmatched. The CDR3 covers 19 residues. Per germline, CDR1 SEHNR and CDR2 FQNEAQ (reference sequence). CDR3 sequence reads: CASSSPISETGWTGNTIYF. The CDR3 DNA is TGTGCCAGCAGCTCCCCTATTTCAGAGACAGGGTGGACTGGAAACACCATATATTTT.

V is TRBV5-1 and J is TRBJ1-3; the D is unclear. The germline CDR1 and CDR2 sequences are SGHRS and YFSETQ. This CDR3 region has 15 residues. V was shortened by 0 bases and J by 0 bases, with 7 bases between the two germline ends. The DNA of the CDR3 is TGCGCCAGCAGCTTGGGGGAGATCTCTGGAAACACCATATATTTT. Encoded protein: CASSLGEISGNTIYF.

This chain links TRBV5-1 with TRBJ2-7; D could derive from TRBD1 or TRBD2 (6 bases each). Germline V gene lookup returns CDR1 SGHRS and CDR2 YFSETQ. V was trimmed by 1 base and J by 4 bases, leaving 12 bases between them. The CDR3 is 14 residues long. The CDR3, as DNA: TGCGCCAGCAGCTTGCCGGGGGCGCAATACGAGCAGTACTTC. Protein sequence: CASSLPGAQYEQYF.

The chain carries TRBV7-2 and TRBJ1-2; D not certain. Germline V CDR1 and CDR2: SGHTA, FQGNSA. The CDR3 loop spans 13 amino acids. V lost 5 bases to trimming and J lost 5 bases, with 12 bases between them. CDR3: CASSTRQVYGYTF. The CDR3 DNA is TGTGCCAGCAGCACCCGACAAGTTTATGGCTACACCTTC.

The V and J genes are TRBV28 and TRBJ2-2; D unclear. V was shortened by 3 bases and J by 3 bases, with 17 bases between the two germline ends. Germline V lookup: CDR1 MDHEN, CDR2 SYDVKM. This CDR3 contains 17 residues. In DNA form, the CDR3 reads TGTGCCAGCAGTTTGCCTCTCCCGACTTCTTACACCGGGGAGCTGTTTTTT. It encodes CASSLPLPTSYTGELFF.

This clone has only a few counts. The chain joins TRBV10-1 to TRBJ2-7, with 11 bases fitting TRBD1. The CDR3 runs 15 residues. CDR1 and CDR2 from the germline V gene are WNHNN and SYGVQD (reference sequence). The V gene end was trimmed by 4 bases and the J gene end by 3 bases; junction bases not matched to a gene: 5. The DNA for the CDR3 is TGCGCCAGCAGTGGGACAGGGGGCCATTGCTACGAGCAGTACTTC. Residues: CASSGTGGHCYEQYF.

The chain couples TRBV27 to TRBJ2-7; no definite D call. V lost 5 bases and J 6 bases, leaving 17 bases between the germline ends. This CDR3 has 14 amino acids. Per germline, CDR1 MNHEY and CDR2 SMNVEV (reference sequence). CDR3 in DNA: TGTGCCAGCAGTCTCGAGTTCCCCGTGGTCGAGCAGTACTTC. Translating gives CASSLEFPVVEQYF.

J is TRBJ1-2 and V is TRBV19, with 7 nucleotides matching TRBD1. V dropped 7 bases and J dropped 12; count of bases not matched to a gene: 5. Germline V gene sequence: CDR1 LNHDA, CDR2 SQIVND (reference sequence). There are 10 residues in the CDR3. The CDR3 region has the DNA TGTGCCAGTAACAACAGGGGCCACACCTTC. It translates to CASNNRGHTF.

The J gene is TRBJ1-3, the V gene TRBV4-2; no clear D gene. The germline gives CDR1 LGHNA, CDR2 YNFKEQ. The length of the CDR3 is 16 residues. The V and J ends lost 4 bases and 1 base respectively, with 14 bases between them. The CDR3 DNA follows: TGTGCCAGCAGCCCCCAAGGAGCGGGGTCTGGAAACACCATATATTTT. Translated: CASSPQGAGSGNTIYF.

The chain employs TRBV20-1 and TRBJ2-7; 7 nucleotides align to TRBD2. Germline values: CDR1 DFQATT, CDR2 SNEGSKA (reference sequence). J gave up 3 bases and V 4 bases, and 0 bases lay outside the gene matches. This CDR3 comprises 11 residues. As DNA, the CDR3 is TGCAGTGCTACTAGCGGCTACGAGCAGTACTTC. Translated, it gives CSATSGYEQYF.

The chain is built from TRBV7-6 and TRBJ2-3, with 11 nucleotides matching TRBD2. Per the germline V gene, CDR1 is SGHVS and CDR2 is FNYEAQ. This CDR3 is 19 amino acids long. The V and J ends lost 5 bases and 1 base, in that order; junction bases with no gene match: 14. The CDR3 is CASSPPSGGSGRGTDTQYF. The CDR3 DNA sequence: TGTGCCAGCAGCCCGCCCTCCGGTGGTAGCGGGAGGGGCACAGATACGCAGTATTTT.

The chain links TRBV6-5 to TRBJ1-2; the D is unclear. V was pared by 2 bases and J by 3 bases, with 10 bases between. CDR1 is MNHEY, CDR2 SVGAGI, per germline. This CDR3 is 14 amino acids long. CDR3 residues: CASSYVAAHYGYTF. The CDR3 DNA reads TGTGCCAGCAGTTACGTTGCAGCTCACTATGGCTACACCTTC.

About this clone itself: The sample has other DNA sequences that encode this CDR3 too. The chain recombines TRBV9 with TRBJ1-2; D call uncertain. Trimming left V 0 bases short and J 2 bases short, with 8 bases between. The CDR3 spans 14 residues. The germline gives CDR1 SGDLS, CDR2 YYNGEE. The chain's CDR3 is CASSVGGANYGYTF. DNA of the CDR3: TGTGCCAGCAGCGTAGGAGGCGCAAACTATGGCTACACCTTC. Supplemented by reference TRBV9 and TRBJ1-2, the full variable domain reads DSGVTQTPKHLITATGQRVTLRCSPRSGDLSVYWYQQSLDQGLQFLIQYYNGEERAKGNILERFSAQQFPDLHSELNLSSLELGDSALYFCASSVGGANYGYTFGSGTRLTVV.

The chain carries TRBV6-6 and TRBJ2-1; TRBD2 agrees at 10 bases. CDR1 is MNHNY and CDR2 is SVGAGI in the germline V gene (reference sequence). Losses at the gene ends were 8 bases for V and 5 bases for J; bases not matched to a gene: 6. The CDR3 runs 14 residues. The CDR3 spells CASDFSGGNNEQFF. The CDR3 DNA sequence: TGTGCCAGCGACTTTAGCGGGGGGAACAATGAGCAGTTCTTC.

The chain carries TRBV7-9 and TRBJ2-7, with 7 bases that match TRBD1. The CDR3 extends over 15 amino acids. Germline V gene sequence: CDR1 SEHNR, CDR2 FQNEAQ (reference sequence). V dropped 5 bases and J dropped 5; count of bases not matched to a gene: 12. CDR3 bases: TGTGCCAGCAGCCGGAGAGACAGGGACGTGAACGAGCAGTACTTC. Its protein is CASSRRDRDVNEQYF.

The V gene is TRBV7-7, the J gene TRBJ2-5; TRBD1 is a possible D gene (5 bases). The germline V and J ends were trimmed by 4 bases and 5 bases, with 11 bases remaining between them. CDR3 size: 13 residues. The germline gives CDR1 SSHAT, CDR2 FNYEAQ (reference sequence). The chain's CDR3 is CASSSAGKETQYF. The CDR3 nucleotides read TGTGCCAGCAGCTCCGCAGGGAAGGAGACCCAGTACTTC.

The chain combines TRBV2 with TRBJ2-2; D is unresolved. With 4 bases removed from V and 6 bases from J, the gap between germline ends came to 3 bases. This CDR3 comprises 11 residues. The germline CDR1 and CDR2 sequences are SNHLY and FYNNEI. CDR3 sequence: CASSGAGELFF. CDR3 DNA: TGTGCCAGCAGTGGTGCCGGGGAGCTGTTTTTT.

This clone has only one observation. The chain uses TRBV11-2 and TRBJ2-5, with TRBD1 identical over 8 bases. CDR1 and CDR2 (germline): SGHAT, FQNNGV. This CDR3 has 14 amino acids. J gave up 1 base and V 3 bases, and 1 base lay outside the gene matches. CDR3: CASSLTGAQETQYF. The CDR3 coding sequence is TGTGCCAGCAGCTTGACAGGGGCCCAAGAGACCCAGTACTTC. The variable domain in full, completed from reference TRBV11-2 and TRBJ2-5, reads EAGVAQSPRYKIIEKRQSVAFWCNPISGHATLYWYQQILGQGPKLLIQFQNNGVVDDSQLPKDRFSAERLKGVDSTLKIQPAKLEDSAVYLCASSLTGAQETQYFGPGTRLLVL.

This clone showed up just once. The J gene is TRBJ1-2, the V gene TRBV4-1, with TRBD1 as a possible D gene (5 bases). Trimming shortened V by 1 base and J by 2 bases, and 11 bases separated the two germline ends. Germline V gene data show CDR1 as MGHRA and CDR2 as YSYEKL. The CDR3 length is 15 residues. CDR3 in amino acids: CASSQGGTGNYGYTF. CDR3 bases: TGCGCCAGCAGCCAAGGAGGGACGGGCAACTATGGCTACACCTTC.